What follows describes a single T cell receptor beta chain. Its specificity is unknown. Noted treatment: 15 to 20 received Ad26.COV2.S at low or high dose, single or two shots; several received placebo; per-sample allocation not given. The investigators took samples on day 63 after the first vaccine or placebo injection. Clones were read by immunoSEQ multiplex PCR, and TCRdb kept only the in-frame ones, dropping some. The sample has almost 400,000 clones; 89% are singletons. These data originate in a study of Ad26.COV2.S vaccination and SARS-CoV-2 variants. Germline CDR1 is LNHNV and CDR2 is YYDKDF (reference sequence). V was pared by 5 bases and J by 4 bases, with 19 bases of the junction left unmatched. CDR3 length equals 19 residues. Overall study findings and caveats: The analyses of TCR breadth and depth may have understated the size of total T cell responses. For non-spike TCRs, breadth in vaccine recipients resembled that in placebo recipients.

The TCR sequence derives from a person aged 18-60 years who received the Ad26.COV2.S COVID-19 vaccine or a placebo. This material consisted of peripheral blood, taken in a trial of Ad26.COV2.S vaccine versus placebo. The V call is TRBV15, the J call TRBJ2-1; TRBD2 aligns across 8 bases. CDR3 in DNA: TGTGCCACCAGCGGAGGGCCCAGCGGGGGAAAGCTGCCGTACAATGAGCAGTTCTTC. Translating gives CATSGGPSGGKLPYNEQFF.